The clone carrying this T cell receptor beta chain showed up many times. Its antigen is unknown. The source of the sample is a study of immune heterogeneity within non-small cell lung tumors. Study-wide results and caveats: Identical dominant CDR3 beta clonotypes recurred across tumor sites within a patient, alongside site-unique high-frequency clones.

Genomic DNA from bulk tumor acted as the template, and 600 ng was loaded per sample. Multiple biopsies spaced far apart were taken from each primary tumor during surgery. Curative operations were performed on patients who had untreated, newly diagnosed non-small cell lung cancer. The CDR3 sequence is 17 residues long. V dropped 8 bases and J dropped 1; count of bases not matched to a gene: 14. The germline CDR1 and CDR2 sequences are MNHNS and SASEGT. Multiplex PCR relied on 32 V and 13 J primers to amplify TCR beta CDR3. Each CDR3 protein gets one entry after TCRdb re-called the multiplex PCR reads with MiXCR. The table shows tens of thousands of distinct CDR3 sequences, with less than 35% occurring only once.

The chain has TRBV6-1 and TRBJ1-3; 7 nucleotides align to TRBD1. Sequencing was carried out using lung tumor tissue. This clonotype originated in a man aged 40-49 years with non-small cell lung cancer. CDR3 amino acids: CASGPGQPRGSGNTIYF. Written as DNA, the CDR3 is TGTGCCAGCGGACCGGGACAGCCAAGAGGGTCTGGAAACACCATATATTTT.